This T cell receptor (beta chain) was profiled in a study of beta chain features in type 1 diabetes. Study information: There was similarity between patients and healthy donors in age, gender and cell yields.

Every donor provided one heparinised blood draw, which averaged about 120 mL. Turning to this clone: Its specificity is not known.

All of the isolated RNA was reverse transcribed, so expressed TCRB transcripts were sequenced. The data were produced by immunoSEQ multiplex PCR, yet TCRdb's version contains in-frame clones alone and is incomplete. This table has 850,000 to 900,000 clones, 17% appearing once. CDR1 and CDR2 (germline): SGHVS, FQNEAQ. V lost 3 bases to trimming and J lost 8 bases, with 16 bases between them. This CDR3 region has 15 residues. Study-wide findings and caveats: Among all four CD4+ subsets, Type 1 diabetes patients had TCRB CDR3s that were moderately but significantly shorter.

Input material: naive CD4+ T cells from blood. The source is a woman under 30 in good health. This chain joins TRBV7-8 and TRBJ1-4; D uncertain. As DNA, the CDR3 is TGTGCCAGCAGCTTGAGGGCTGGACTTGGCGAAAAACTGTTTTTT. It encodes CASSLRAGLGEKLFF.